The next 10 T cell receptor beta chains were all read from a single sample in a study of T cells in Graves' hyperthyroidism and ophthalmopathy. Amplified TCR beta CDR3 regions derived from RNA transcripts. HTBI primers were employed in a first-round RT-PCR of the TCR CDR3. MiXCR, applied by TCRdb to the multiplex PCR reads, yields one record per CDR3 protein. The repertoire has about 380,000 distinct CDR3 sequences, around 20% of them found once; the top ten carry 40% to 45%. The specimen sequenced was blood. The receptors come from a man between 18 and 35 years old with Graves' ophthalmopathy.

At least ten counts were recorded for this clonotype. The chain recombines TRBV20-1 with TRBJ1-2, with D hard to call. Germline loops: CDR1 DFQATT, CDR2 SNEGSKA (reference sequence). The V and J ends lost 2 bases and 4 bases respectively, with 5 bases between them. The CDR3 covers 11 residues. DNA of the CDR3: TGCAGTGCTAGATGGGTCTATGGCTACACCTTC. Its protein is CSARWVYGYTF.

This clonotype was detected many times. V is TRBV9 and J is TRBJ2-3; TRBD2 aligns across 9 bases. CDR1 and CDR2 (germline): SGDLS, YYNGEE. This CDR3 spans 17 amino acids. V lost 2 bases to trimming and J lost 5 bases; unmatched junction nucleotides: 12. The CDR3 DNA sequence: TGTGCCAGCAGCGTGGAGAGCGCGGGGGGGCAGAGAGATACGCAGTATTTT. This gives the protein CASSVESAGGQRDTQYF.

The chain uses TRBV9 and TRBJ1-1; weak D call: TRBD1 (5 bases). V lost 3 bases to trimming and J lost 4 bases, with 13 bases between them. CDR1 and CDR2 from the germline V gene are SGDLS and YYNGEE. The CDR3 consists of 14 residues. Here the CDR3 DNA reads TGTGCCAGCAGCGCAGGGCAGGGAACCACTGAAGCTTTCTTT. This codes for CASSAGQGTTEAFF.

This clonotype occurred many times. The rearrangement joins TRBV18 to TRBJ2-3; the match to TRBD2 covers 9 bases. Germline-derived CDR1 and CDR2 are KGHSH and LQKENI. The length of the CDR3 is 16 residues. The ends lost 4 bases at V and 0 bases at J; junction bases unmatched: 5. CDR3 residues: CASSLLTSGSTDTQYF. CDR3 DNA: TGTGCCAGCTCACTTTTGACTAGCGGCAGCACAGATACGCAGTATTTT.

This clonotype occurred a few times. This chain connects TRBV5-1 to TRBJ2-6; tentative D call: TRBD1 (6 bases). The CDR3 is 15 residues long. Germline lookup yields CDR1 SGHRS and CDR2 YFSETQ. The V and J ends lost 4 bases and 15 bases respectively, with 23 bases between them. The CDR3 DNA reads as TGCGCCAGCAGCATACCAGGACAGAGGTCCCCCCCCCTGACTTTC. Amino acids: CASSIPGQRSPPLTF.

Ten or more counts support this clonotype. The V and J genes are TRBV5-1 and TRBJ1-2; no clear D gene. The V gene's germline CDR1 is SGHRS and CDR2 YFSETQ. This CDR3 has 14 residues. Trimming stripped 3 bases from V and 4 bases from J, with 13 bases between. CDR3 coding DNA: TGCGCCAGCAGCTCGGACTCCGAAGGCTATGGCTACACCTTC. Amino acid sequence: CASSSDSEGYGYTF.

The J gene is TRBJ2-2, the V gene TRBV19, with unresolved D. The germline V gene encodes CDR1 LNHDA and CDR2 SQIVND (reference sequence). Between the trimmed V and J ends, which lost 7 bases and 0 bases, there was a span of 9 bases. This CDR3 is built from 14 residues. The CDR3 coding sequence is TGTGCCAGTACGCCAGGTTCGAACACCGGGGAGCTGTTTTTT. Translated, it gives CASTPGSNTGELFF.

The sample holds a few counts of this clonotype. The chain has TRBV29-1 and TRBJ2-7; the match to TRBD2 covers 7 bases. The CDR3 totals 12 residues. After removal of 6 bases from V and 3 bases from J, the junction contained 5 bases not matched to a gene. Germline-derived CDR1 and CDR2 are SQVTM and ANQGSEA. CDR3 sequence (DNA): TGCAGCGTACGGAGCGGGGACTACGAGCAGTACTTC. The encoded protein is CSVRSGDYEQYF.

This clonotype has ten or more counts. The rearrangement links TRBV3-1 to TRBJ2-3; D may match TRBD1 or TRBD2 (6 bases each). The CDR3 is made up of 19 amino acids. Germline loops: CDR1 LGHDT, CDR2 YNNKEL (reference sequence). The ends were cut back, 4 bases at V and 2 bases at J, with 25 bases in the middle. The CDR3, as DNA: TGTGCCAGCAGCCCCCCAAGGGGGGCGGGCCGGAGAGCCACAGATACGCAGTATTTT. It is translated as CASSPPRGAGRRATDTQYF.

This clonotype was seen more than once but under ten times. The chain couples TRBV27 to TRBJ1-1, with D tentatively TRBD1 (5 bases). The V gene's germline CDR1 is MNHEY and CDR2 SMNVEV (reference sequence). The CDR3 is 13 residues long. V lost 3 bases and J 4 bases, leaving 9 bases between the germline ends. CDR3 in amino acids: CASSFVGRTEAFF. The CDR3 coding sequence is TGTGCCAGCAGTTTTGTGGGGCGCACTGAAGCTTTCTTT.